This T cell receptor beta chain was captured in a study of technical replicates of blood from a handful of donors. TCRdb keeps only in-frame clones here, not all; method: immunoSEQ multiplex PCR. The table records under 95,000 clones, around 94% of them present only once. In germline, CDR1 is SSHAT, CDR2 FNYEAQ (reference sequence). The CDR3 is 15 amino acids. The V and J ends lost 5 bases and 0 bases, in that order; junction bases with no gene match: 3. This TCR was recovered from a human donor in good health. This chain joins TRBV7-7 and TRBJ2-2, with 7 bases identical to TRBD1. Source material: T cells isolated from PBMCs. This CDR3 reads CASSPGTANTGELFF. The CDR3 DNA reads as TGTGCCAGCAGCCCCGGGACAGCGAACACCGGGGAGCTGTTTTTT.